These T cell receptor beta chains were read from a single sample in a study of blood T cell repertoires in COVID-19. Measured with immunoSEQ multiplex PCR; TCRdb has only the in-frame clones, and not every one. The sample carries about 230,000 clones, 75% to 90% recorded once. Sequences were obtained from PBMCs or T cells enriched from blood (not recorded which). The source of these receptors is a woman aged 25 to 39 who had been exposed to COVID-19. Both conserved end residues are part of each CDR3. D genes are given only for firm matches. Not all rows give a size; the values are once, few, many and, for expanded clones, a class.

CASSLDEGTGNTIYF | TGTGCCAGCAGCTTGGATGAGGGAACTGGAAACACCATATATTTT | TRBJ1-3 | NA | TRBV5-6 | NA
CASSGGQGPNEKLFF | TGTGCCAGCAGTGGGGGACAGGGACCTAATGAAAAACTGTTTTTT | TRBJ1-4 | few | TRBV2 | TRBD1
CASSLGGRISTNEKLFF | TGTGCCAGCAGCTTAGGTGGGCGAATTTCAACTAATGAAAAACTGTTTTTT | TRBJ1-4 | once | TRBV11-2 | NA
CATSRVAGAGTGELFF | TGTGCCACCAGCAGAGTAGCGGGGGCCGGCACCGGGGAGCTGTTTTTT | TRBJ2-2 | NA | TRBV15 | TRBD2
CASSLQQGINEQFF | TGTGCCAGCAGTCTACAACAGGGAATCAATGAGCAGTTCTTC | TRBJ2-1 | NA | TRBV7-2 | NA
CASSLTGVGETQYF | TGTGCCAGCAGCTTAACAGGGGTGGGTGAGACCCAGTACTTC | TRBJ2-5 | NA | TRBV11-2 | TRBD1
CASSQGPQGAIGNEQYF | TGCGCCAGCAGCCAAGGGCCCCAGGGGGCCATCGGAAACGAGCAGTACTTC | TRBJ2-7 | NA | TRBV4-1 | TRBD1
CASRPQANTGELFF | TGTGCCAGCAGGCCACAGGCGAACACCGGGGAGCTGTTTTTT | TRBJ2-2 | NA | TRBV3-1/TRBV3-2 | NA
CASSAPGHKSSYGYTF | TGTGCCAGCAGTGCGCCGGGACACAAGAGTTCCTATGGCTACACCTTC | TRBJ1-2 | NA | TRBV25-1 | NA
CSVRGQGVNQPQHF | TGCAGCGTTAGGGGACAGGGGGTCAATCAGCCCCAGCATTTT | TRBJ1-5 | few | TRBV29-1 | TRBD1
CASSHGTSGLGAPDTQYF | TGCGCCAGCAGCCACGGGACTAGCGGTCTGGGGGCTCCAGATACGCAGTATTTT | TRBJ2-3 | NA | TRBV4-1 | TRBD2
CAWSVNSWEKLFF | TGTGCCTGGAGTGTAAACTCGTGGGAAAAACTGTTTTTT | TRBJ1-4 | NA | TRBV30 | NA
CAWELGNTIYF | TGTGCCTGGGAACTAGGAAACACCATATATTTT | TRBJ1-3 | NA | TRBV30 | NA
CASGDGLLAIRNIQYF | TGTGCCAGCGGGGACGGATTACTAGCTATAAGAAACATTCAGTACTTC | TRBJ2-4 | NA | TRBV2 | NA
CASSLVEGNTEAFF | TGCGCCAGCAGCTTGGTTGAGGGGAACACTGAAGCTTTCTTT | TRBJ1-1 | NA | TRBV5-1 | NA
CASSLMNSGTEAFF | TGTGCCAGCAGCTTAATGAATTCAGGTACCGAAGCTTTCTTT | TRBJ1-1 | NA | TRBV7-3 | NA
CASSQVVRDRDEKLFF | TGTGCCAGCAGCCAAGTGGTCAGGGACAGGGACGAAAAACTGTTTTTT | TRBJ1-4 | NA | TRBV3-1/TRBV3-2 | TRBD1
CASSKGQNSGNTIYF | TGTGCCAGCAGCAAGGGACAGAACTCTGGAAACACCATATATTTT | TRBJ1-3 | NA | TRBV7-9 | TRBD1
CAVKNPDRGNQPQHF | TGTGCCGTCAAAAACCCGGACAGGGGCAATCAGCCCCAGCATTTT | TRBJ1-5 | NA | TRBV6-5 | TRBD1
CASSPGSGLARYNEQFF | TGTGCTAGCAGCCCAGGGAGCGGACTAGCCCGCTACAATGAGCAGTTCTTC | TRBJ2-1 | NA | TRBV7-7 | TRBD2
CASSLGTGGNQPQHF | TGCGCCAGCAGCCTCGGGACAGGGGGTAATCAGCCCCAGCATTTT | TRBJ1-5 | NA | TRBV5-1 | TRBD1
CATSRGLAEETQYF | TGTGCCACCAGCAGAGGCCTAGCGGAAGAGACCCAGTACTTC | TRBJ2-5 | NA | TRBV15 | TRBD2
CASSRGVKFLAGSADTQYF | TGTGCCAGCAGCCGAGGGGTGAAGTTCCTAGCGGGATCTGCAGATACGCAGTATTTT | TRBJ2-3 | NA | TRBV6-6 | TRBD2
CASSANGGPFF | TGTGCCAGCAGTGCAAACGGTGGTCCGTTCTTC | TRBJ2-1 | NA | TRBV25-1 | NA
CSASSLAGALSYEQYF | TGCAGTGCTAGTTCCCTAGCGGGAGCGCTCTCCTACGAGCAGTACTTC | TRBJ2-7 | NA | TRBV20-1 | TRBD2
CASSMSAGQGPDTQYF | TGTGCCAGTAGTATGTCCGCGGGACAGGGGCCAGATACGCAGTATTTT | TRBJ2-3 | NA | TRBV19 | TRBD1
CATSEGPGQGRHSGKFQETQYF | TGTGCCACCAGTGAAGGTCCGGGACAGGGACGTCATAGCGGGAAATTCCAAGAGACCCAGTACTTC | TRBJ2-5 | NA | TRBV24-1 | NA
CASSFNREMQVAQYF | TGTGCCAGCAGTTTCAACAGGGAGATGCAGGTCGCGCAGTATTTT | TRBJ2-3 | NA | TRBV28 | NA
CASREKTARVYGYTF | TGTGCCAGCAGAGAGAAAACAGCGCGGGTCTATGGCTACACCTTC | TRBJ1-2 | NA | TRBV6-6 | NA
CASRTDNEQFF | TGTGCCAGCCGGACAGACAATGAGCAGTTCTTC | TRBJ2-1 | NA | TRBV18 | NA
CASGLGTGDVTDTQYF | TGTGCTAGTGGTTTGGGCACAGGGGACGTCACAGATACGCAGTATTTT | TRBJ2-3 | once | TRBV12-5 | TRBD1
CASSYGGGQRETQYF | TGTGCCAGCAGTTACGGCGGGGGGCAGAGGGAGACCCAGTACTTC | TRBJ2-5 | NA | TRBV6-5 | TRBD2
CATSDFGREGPQHF | TGTGCCACCAGTGATTTCGGCAGGGAGGGCCCCCAGCATTTT | TRBJ1-5 | NA | TRBV24-1 | NA
CASSSGVGEQFF | TGTGCCAGCAGCTCAGGGGTCGGGGAGCAGTTCTTC | TRBJ2-1 | NA | TRBV7-9 | NA
CASSRRTGGSTDTQYF | TGTGCCAGCAGCCGAAGGACAGGGGGATCCACAGATACGCAGTATTTT | TRBJ2-3 | once | TRBV7-6 | TRBD1
CASSFPQGTDTQYF | TGTGCCAGCAGCTTTCCCCAGGGGACAGATACGCAGTATTTT | TRBJ2-3 | NA | TRBV7-9 | NA
CASSPGQGFPYEQYF | TGTGCCAGCAGTCCGGGACAGGGGTTCCCCTACGAGCAGTACTTC | TRBJ2-7 | NA | TRBV6-2/TRBV6-3 | TRBD1
CASSRLGGVSSYEQYF | TGTGCCAGCAGTCGTCTCGGCGGGGTTAGCTCCTACGAGCAGTACTTC | TRBJ2-7 | NA | TRBV27 | NA
CASKSGTGVETQYF | TGTGCCAGCAAGTCGGGCACAGGGGTAGAGACCCAGTACTTC | TRBJ2-5 | NA | TRBV2 | TRBD1
CASSIGTGSNQPQHF | TGTGCCAGTAGTATAGGGACAGGGTCTAATCAGCCCCAGCATTTT | TRBJ1-5 | NA | TRBV19 | TRBD1
CSVEVPGGYEQFF | TGCAGCGTTGAAGTCCCAGGGGGCTATGAGCAGTTCTTC | TRBJ2-1 | once | TRBV29-1 | TRBD1
CASRRGAVGELFF | TGTGCCAGCAGGCGGGGTGCAGTCGGGGAGCTGTTTTTT | TRBJ2-2 | few | TRBV28 | NA